A single sample gave rise to the 12 T cell receptor beta chains below, sequenced in a study of shared clonotypes between healthy human individuals. Only in-frame clones appear in the TCRdb table, and some are missing; sequencing was by immunoSEQ multiplex PCR. The sample records fewer than 350,000 clones, about nine tenths being singletons. Sequenced input: memory CD8+ T cells sorted from blood. The subset was: CD45RO+ cells pooled with CCR7-negative TemRA cells. These receptors all stem from a man between 18 and 35 years old in good health.

The chain joins TRBV2 to TRBJ2-7; D not resolved. The germline gives CDR1 SNHLY, CDR2 FYNNEI. Trimming removed 5 bases at V and 4 bases at J, with 12 bases between. The CDR3 has 13 amino acids. The CDR3, as DNA: TGTGCCAGCAGTTGGGAAGACGGTTACGAGCAGTACTTC. Residues: CASSWEDGYEQYF.

V is TRBV7-9 and J is TRBJ1-3, with no clear D. In germline, CDR1 is SEHNR, CDR2 FQNEAQ (reference sequence). Trimming cost V 5 bases and J 4 bases, with 15 bases left between them. The CDR3 loop spans 15 amino acids. The CDR3 region is CASSPPSPGGNTIYF. As DNA, the CDR3 is TGTGCCAGCAGCCCCCCATCCCCGGGAGGAAACACCATATATTTT.

The chain combines TRBV7-6 with TRBJ2-2; no clear D. Trimming took 5 bases from V and 0 from J, leaving 19 bases between them. The CDR3 runs 18 residues. Germline V gene data show CDR1 as SGHVS and CDR2 as FNYEAQ. The CDR3 bases are TGTGCCAGCAGCCCGAGAGTCACCCTTGCAGCGAACACCGGGGAGCTGTTTTTT. Its protein product is CASSPRVTLAANTGELFF.

The rearrangement uses TRBV4-1 and TRBJ2-3, with 12 bases aligning to TRBD2. Trimming cost V 5 bases and J 2 bases; bases outside gene matches: 5. Germline CDR1 is MGHRA and CDR2 is YSYEKL. The CDR3 contains 16 residues. CDR3 in amino acids: CASSVGTSGFTDTQYF. The CDR3 DNA is TGCGCCAGCAGCGTTGGGACTAGCGGGTTCACAGATACGCAGTATTTT.

This sequence joins TRBV19 and TRBJ2-5; D call uncertain. The V and J ends lost 2 bases and 0 bases respectively, with 10 bases between them. The CDR3 loop spans 15 amino acids. The germline V gene encodes CDR1 LNHDA and CDR2 SQIVND (reference sequence). The CDR3 spells CASSIFGLYQETQYF. The CDR3 DNA is TGTGCCAGTAGTATATTTGGGTTGTACCAAGAGACCCAGTACTTC.

CDR3 in DNA: TGTGCCAGCAGTCCCGGACTCTTTTCCACTGAAGCTTTCTTT. The encoded protein is CASSPGLFSTEAFF. V and J are TRBV6-5 and TRBJ1-1, with unresolved D. Trimming left V 5 bases short and J 4 bases short, with 14 bases between. CDR3 length: 14 amino acids. Germline V gene lookup returns CDR1 MNHEY and CDR2 SVGAGI.

In DNA form, the CDR3 reads TGTGCCAGCCGGACGGGTTACGAGCAGTACTTC. This encodes CASRTGYEQYF. The genes are TRBV7-9 and TRBJ2-7; no definite D call. Germline V gene data show CDR1 as SEHNR and CDR2 as FQNEAQ (reference sequence). V was pared by 8 bases and J by 4 bases, with 9 bases between. This CDR3 is 11 amino acids long.

This clone has more than one count but fewer than ten. The chain employs TRBV6-6 and TRBJ2-3, with 8 bases matching TRBD2. The length of the CDR3 is 15 residues. V lost 2 bases and J lost 4; bases outside the gene matches: 5. Germline lookup yields CDR1 MNHNY and CDR2 SVGAGI (reference sequence). The CDR3 DNA reads as TGTGCCAGCAGTTACCTACGGGGGGGATCAGATACGCAGTATTTT. The encoded protein is CASSYLRGGSDTQYF.

This clone was seen just once. V gene TRBV9 combines with J gene TRBJ2-3; 14 nucleotides match TRBD2. The CDR3 runs 18 residues. Germline V CDR1 and CDR2: SGDLS, YYNGEE. Trimming took 4 bases from V and 4 from J; bases not matched to a gene: 11. The CDR3 loop reads CASSSGTSGGPWADTQYF. The CDR3, as DNA: TGTGCCAGCAGCTCGGGGACTAGCGGGGGCCCTTGGGCAGATACGCAGTATTTT.

The rearrangement joins TRBV4-1 to TRBJ2-1; tentatively, D is TRBD1 or TRBD2 (7 bases each). Germline V lookup: CDR1 MGHRA, CDR2 YSYEKL. V shed 0 bases and J shed 9 bases, with 18 bases lying between them. There are 16 residues in the CDR3. The CDR3 DNA sequence: TGCGCCAGCAGCCAAGAAACGGGGGAGGGGGCAGGTGAGCAGTTCTTC. Protein: CASSQETGEGAGEQFF.

The V call is TRBV9, the J call TRBJ2-3; TRBD2 aligns across 8 bases. V dropped 1 base and J dropped 4; count of bases not matched to a gene: 8. In germline, CDR1 is SGDLS, CDR2 YYNGEE. This CDR3 contains 16 residues. CDR3 region: CASSVSSGKFADTQYF. The CDR3 nucleotides read TGTGCCAGCAGCGTAAGTAGCGGGAAGTTCGCAGATACGCAGTATTTT.

Remarks on this clone: The same CDR3 arises from other DNA sequences in this sample as well. The V gene is TRBV5-6, the J gene TRBJ2-7; tentatively, D is TRBD1 (5 bases). Germline V CDR1 and CDR2: SGHDT, YYEEEE. There are 15 residues in the CDR3. V was cut by 0 bases and J by 2 bases, with 12 bases left in between. CDR3 protein: CASSLGQGITYEQYF. The CDR3 nucleotides are TGTGCCAGCAGCTTGGGCCAGGGTATCACCTACGAGCAGTACTTC.